These T cell receptor beta chains were read from a single sample in a study of OX40 agonist ivuxolimab in advanced cancers. Profiling relied on immunoSEQ multiplex PCR, and the TCRdb table lists in-frame clones only, not all of them. The profile shows around 44,000 clones, around 87% of them singletons. The sample consisted of CD4+ or CD8+ T cells sorted from blood, taken in a trial of the OX40 agonist ivuxolimab. These receptors originate from an adult with an advanced solid tumor such as melanoma, head and neck, liver or kidney cancer. Both conserved end residues are part of each CDR3. The order of the fields is clone size, J gene, V gene, D gene, CDR3 length, CDR3 DNA, CDR3 protein. The D gene is left open where the match is weak. Some rows mark clone size as missing; the rest say once, few, many or name a class of expanded clone.

>.|TRBJ2-7|TRBV9|TRBD1|12
TGTGCCAGCAGCGTAAACAGGGGGGAGCAGTACTTC
CASSVNRGEQYF
>.|TRBJ1-1|TRBV5-1|.|15
TGCGCCAGCAGCTTAGAAGGCGGGATGAACACTGAAGCTTTCTTT
CASSLEGGMNTEAFF
>.|TRBJ2-3|TRBV18|.|14
TGTGCCAGCTCAGCGATGACTAGAACAGATACGCAGTATTTT
CASSAMTRTDTQYF
>.|TRBJ1-1|TRBV19|.|13
TGTGCCAGTAGTATTCAGAAGAACACTGAAGCTTTCTTT
CASSIQKNTEAFF
>few|TRBJ1-2|TRBV7-9|.|15
TGTGCCAGCAGCTCCGAGACGGGCTGGATCTATGGCTACACCTTC
CASSSETGWIYGYTF
>.|TRBJ2-1|TRBV6-6|TRBD1|15
TGTGCCAGCAGCCCCCAGGGGGCAGTGTACAATGAGCAGTTCTTC
CASSPQGAVYNEQFF
>.|TRBJ2-7|TRBV4-1|TRBD2|16
TGCGCCAGCAGCCGAGCTAGCGGGGGGAATTCCTACGAGCAGTACTTC
CASSRASGGNSYEQYF
>.|TRBJ1-4|TRBV19|.|14
TGTGCCAGTAGTATAACGGGGACTCGGGAAAAACTGTTTTTT
CASSITGTREKLFF
>.|TRBJ1-3|TRBV7-9|.|14
TGTGCCAGCAGCTCAGGGATCTCTGGAAACACCATATATTTT
CASSSGISGNTIYF
>.|TRBJ2-3|TRBV7-8|.|13
TGTGCCAGCAAACAGGGAGGTGCAGATACGCAGTATTTT
CASKQGGADTQYF
>.|TRBJ1-1|TRBV6-6|.|14
TGTGCCAGCCGCGCGGAACGTTTAGACACTGAAGCTTTCTTT
CASRAERLDTEAFF
>.|TRBJ1-4|TRBV15|.|15
TGTGCCACCAGCAGAGATGTGGGGAGCAATGAAAAACTGTTTTTT
CATSRDVGSNEKLFF
>.|TRBJ1-1|TRBV19|TRBD1|14
TGTGCCAGTAGTATATCCAGGGGGAGAACTGAAGCTTTCTTT
CASSISRGRTEAFF
>.|TRBJ2-5|TRBV14|TRBD2|14
TGTGCCAGCAGCCACCCACTAGCGGGCGAGACCCAGTACTTC
CASSHPLAGETQYF
>.|TRBJ2-3|TRBV5-6|TRBD2|15
TGTGCCAGCAGCCCGACTAGCGGGAGCACAGATACGCAGTATTTT
CASSPTSGSTDTQYF
>once|TRBJ2-7|TRBV9|TRBD2|15
TGTGCCAGCAGCGACGGGACTAGCGGGGGGGCCGAGCAGTACTTC
CASSDGTSGGAEQYF
>.|TRBJ2-1|TRBV5-1|TRBD2|16
TGCGCCAGCAGCTTGGCGGCGGGGGGCTCCTACAATGAGCAGTTCTTC
CASSLAAGGSYNEQFF
>.|TRBJ1-1|TRBV5-1|.|20
TGCGCCAGCAGCTTGGTGTCCTTGGGGCAGGAAGGGGGAATGAACACTGAAGCTTTCTTT
CASSLVSLGQEGGMNTEAFF
>.|TRBJ2-2|TRBV7-3|.|14
TGTGCCAGCAGCTCAGGACGGTTTTCCGGGGAGCTGTTTTTT
CASSSGRFSGELFF
>.|TRBJ2-2|TRBV29-1|TRBD2|15
TGCAGCGCTAGCGGGAGGGCCAGTGACACCGGGGAGCTGTTTTTT
CSASGRASDTGELFF
>.|TRBJ1-2|TRBV28|.|13
TGTGCCAGCAGTTTAGGAGGTAGTTATGGCTACACCTTC
CASSLGGSYGYTF
>.|TRBJ2-4|TRBV9|.|16
TGTGCCAGCAGCCCCGGATTAGGATTGGACAAAAACATTCAGTACTTC
CASSPGLGLDKNIQYF
>.|TRBJ2-1|TRBV20-1|.|11
TGCAGTGCTTCTTCTAGGGGTGAGCAGTTCTTC
CSASSRGEQFF
>few|TRBJ1-1|TRBV21-1|.|15
TGTGCCAGCAGCAAAGAAGTCTGGGCGAACACTGAAGCTTTCTTT
CASSKEVWANTEAFF
>few|TRBJ2-3|TRBV5-4|TRBD1|17
TGTGCCAGCAGCTTGTACCGTGACAGGGTGGGCACAGATACGCAGTATTTT
CASSLYRDRVGTDTQYF
>.|TRBJ1-1|TRBV7-2|.|16
TGTGCCAGCAGCCACGATTCAGGTTCCCCTAACACTGAAGCTTTCTTT
CASSHDSGSPNTEAFF
>.|TRBJ1-4|TRBV7-8|.|14
TGTGCCAGCAGCCGAGGGGTCGCTAATGAAAAACTGTTTTTT
CASSRGVANEKLFF
>.|TRBJ2-1|TRBV7-8|TRBD2|14
TGTGCCAGCAGCTTGGCGGGAGGACACAATGAGCAGTTCTTC
CASSLAGGHNEQFF
>.|TRBJ1-2|TRBV5-6|.|15
TGTGCCAGCAGCTTGGACGGGACTGCCCAACATGGCTACACCTTC
CASSLDGTAQHGYTF
>.|TRBJ2-2|TRBV11-2|.|14
TGTGCCAGCAGCTCGCATCTGACAACCGGGGAGCTGTTTTTT
CASSSHLTTGELFF
>.|TRBJ1-1|TRBV18|TRBD1|14
TGTGCCAGCTCATCCGTTAACAGGGGCGCTGAAGCTTTCTTT
CASSSVNRGAEAFF
>.|TRBJ1-5|TRBV20-1|TRBD1|11
TGCAGTGCTGCCCTAGGGGACAGGTCGCTTTTT
CSAALGDRSLF
>.|TRBJ1-5|TRBV6-5|TRBD1|15
TGTGCCAGCAAGCGGGACAGGGGAATTTATCAGCCCCAGCATTTT
CASKRDRGIYQPQHF
>.|TRBJ2-7|TRBV6-6|.|15
TGTGCCAGCACCTCATCCGGGTCAAGCTCCTACGAGCAGTACTTC
CASTSSGSSSYEQYF
>.|TRBJ2-1|TRBV11-2|.|14
TGTGCCAGCAGCTTACTTGGCGGGAACAATGAGCAGTTCTTC
CASSLLGGNNEQFF
>.|TRBJ2-1|TRBV14|.|16
TGTGCCAGCCGCCCTAATGGGGGGGCACGGTACAATGAGCAGTTCTTC
CASRPNGGARYNEQFF
>.|TRBJ2-7|TRBV5-1|.|14
TGCGCCAGCAGCTTGGGGTCCCCAGGGGACGAGCAGTACTTC
CASSLGSPGDEQYF
>.|TRBJ1-6|TRBV6-5|TRBD1|14
TGTGCCAGCAGGAAGGGACAGCTAAATTCACCCCTCCACTTT
CASRKGQLNSPLHF
>.|TRBJ1-2|TRBV6-1|.|14
TGTGCCAGCAGTGAAGCGCGGGGAGGGAATAGCTACACCTTC
CASSEARGGNSYTF
>.|TRBJ1-6|TRBV19|.|13
TGTGCCAGTAGCCCCGCCACGAGTTCACCCCTCCACTTT
CASSPATSSPLHF
>once|TRBJ1-4|TRBV5-4|.|16
TGTGCCAGCAGCTTGCAGGGGCCGGGGAATAATGAAAAACTGTTTTTT
CASSLQGPGNNEKLFF
>.|TRBJ2-5|TRBV5-6|.|13
TGTGCCAGCAGCGTCAGGGACCAAGAGACCCAGTACTTC
CASSVRDQETQYF
>.|TRBJ2-1|TRBV7-2|TRBD1|17
TGTGCCAGCAGCCGGACAGGGGGCCCCAGCTCCTACAATGAGCAGTTCTTC
CASSRTGGPSSYNEQFF
>.|TRBJ1-4|TRBV7-3|.|16
TGTGCCAGCAGCCTTGGGGGGTTTGGGCATAATGAAAAACTGTTTTTT
CASSLGGFGHNEKLFF
>.|TRBJ1-1|TRBV10-3|TRBD1|13
TGTGCCATCAGTAGGGACAGGAACACTGAAGCTTTCTTT
CAISRDRNTEAFF
>once|TRBJ2-7|TRBV5-1|TRBD2|17
TGCGCCAGCAGCCTGATCCCTGGCGGGGGGAGCTCCTACGAGCAGTACTTC
CASSLIPGGGSSYEQYF
>once|TRBJ2-2|TRBV11-2|.|12
TGTGCCAGCTCCACACAGACTAGAGAGCTGTTTTTT
CASSTQTRELFF
>.|TRBJ2-5|TRBV2|TRBD2|15
TGTGCCAGCAGTACACCGGGACTAGCGGGAGAGACCCAGTACTTC
CASSTPGLAGETQYF
>.|TRBJ1-4|TRBV9|.|14
TGTGCCAGCAGCGTAGATCAGGCAGGGGAAAAACTGTTTTTT
CASSVDQAGEKLFF
>.|TRBJ1-6|TRBV4-1|.|17
TGCGCCAGCAGCCAACAGACCCTAGACAGCTATAATTCACCCCTCCACTTT
CASSQQTLDSYNSPLHF
>.|TRBJ2-6|TRBV6-1|TRBD1|15
TGTGCCGGCGGGACAGGGGGATCTGGGGCCAACGTCCTGACTTTC
CAGGTGGSGANVLTF
>once|TRBJ2-4|TRBV29-1|.|15
TGCAGCGTCACTGAGGGGGCGGGGGAGGTAAACATTCAGTACTTC
CSVTEGAGEVNIQYF